A single TCR beta chain is shown here with its context. Its antigen is unknown. The CDR3 contains 11 residues. This sample stems from a study of T cell responses to AZD1222 COVID-19 vaccine. Whole-study results and caveats: Following two doses of AZD1222, Spike-specific TCR breadth and depth rose.

Clones were sequenced by immunoSEQ multiplex PCR, and TCRdb holds only the in-frame ones, with some missing. Among under 200,000 clones listed, 85% to 90% were seen once. The sample consisted of peripheral blood, taken 28 days after the second AZD1222 dose. The sequence came from an adult who received the AZD1222 COVID-19 vaccine. V and J are TRBV12-3 or TRBV12-4 and TRBJ1-2; TRBD1 matches 7 bases. This CDR3 is CVAGGNYGYTF. The CDR3 coding sequence is TGTGTCGCAGGGGGGAACTATGGCTACACCTTC.